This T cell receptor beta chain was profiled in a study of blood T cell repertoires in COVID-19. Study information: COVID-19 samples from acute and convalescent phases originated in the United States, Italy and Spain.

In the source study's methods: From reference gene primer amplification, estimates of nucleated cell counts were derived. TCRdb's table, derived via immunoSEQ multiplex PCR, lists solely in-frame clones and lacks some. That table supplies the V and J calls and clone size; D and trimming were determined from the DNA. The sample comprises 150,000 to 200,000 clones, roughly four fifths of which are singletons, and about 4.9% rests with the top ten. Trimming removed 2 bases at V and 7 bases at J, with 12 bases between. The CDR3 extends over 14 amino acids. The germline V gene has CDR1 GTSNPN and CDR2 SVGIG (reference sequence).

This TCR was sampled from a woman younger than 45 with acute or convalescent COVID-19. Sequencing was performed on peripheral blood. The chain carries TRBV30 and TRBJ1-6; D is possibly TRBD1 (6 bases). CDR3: CAWSPGTSNSPLHF. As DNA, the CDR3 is TGTGCCTGGAGTCCCGGGACAAGCAATTCACCCCTCCACTTT.